The 7 T cell receptor beta chains in this list originate from one sample, sequenced in a study of beta chain features in type 1 diabetes. All of the isolated RNA was reverse transcribed, so expressed TCRB transcripts were sequenced. Data came from immunoSEQ multiplex PCR; TCRdb stores just in-frame clones and leaves some out. The sample holds 400,000 to 600,000 clones, about 30% seen once. The sample was naive CD4+ T cells from blood. All receptors come from a man aged 18 to 30 in good health.

The genes are TRBV4-3 and TRBJ1-3; D unclear. Trimming left V 0 bases short and J 3 bases short, with 6 bases between. This CDR3 has 14 amino acids. Germline assignment: CDR1 LGHNA and CDR2 YSLEER. CDR3 protein: CASSQDPSGNTIYF. For the CDR3, the DNA is TGCGCCAGCAGCCAAGATCCGAGTGGAAACACCATATATTTT.

The chain employs TRBV15 and TRBJ2-1; 8 bases match TRBD1. The CDR3 sequence is 17 residues long. The trim removed 2 bases at V and 12 bases at J, leaving 18 bases unmatched. The germline V gene encodes CDR1 LNHNV and CDR2 YYDKDF (reference sequence). The CDR3 protein is CATSRLPLPGQGRGQFF. CDR3 coding DNA: TGTGCCACCAGCAGATTACCCCTCCCCGGACAGGGCAGGGGGCAGTTCTTC.

The chain recombines TRBV27 with TRBJ2-4; D gene uncertain. With 4 bases removed from V and 0 bases from J, the gap between germline ends came to 13 bases. Germline V gene sequence: CDR1 MNHEY, CDR2 SMNVEV (reference sequence). CDR3 length: 16 amino acids. Written as DNA, the CDR3 is TGTGCCAGCAGTTCGGGCAGCCATCTAGCCAAAAACATTCAGTACTTC. Translating gives CASSSGSHLAKNIQYF.

This chain's CDR3 is CAWSVLGADTGELFF. In DNA, the CDR3 is TGTGCCTGGAGTGTACTGGGGGCGGACACCGGGGAGCTGTTTTTT. The chain joins TRBV30 to TRBJ2-2; TRBD1 is a possible D gene (6 bases). Deletions cut 0 bases from V and 3 bases from J, with 11 bases between. There are 15 residues in the CDR3. CDR1 GTSNPN and CDR2 SVGIG come from the germline V gene (reference sequence).

The genes are TRBV7-2 and TRBJ2-2; 10 bases are shared with TRBD1. The trim removed 5 bases at V and 0 bases at J, leaving 3 bases unmatched. The CDR3 has 16 amino acids. The germline V gene encodes CDR1 SGHTA and CDR2 FQGNSA. This CDR3 reads CASSEGTGANTGELFF. Written as DNA, the CDR3 is TGTGCCAGCAGCGAGGGGACAGGGGCGAACACCGGGGAGCTGTTTTTT.

The chain uses TRBV7-8 and TRBJ1-2; no clear D. Germline V gene lookup returns CDR1 SGHVS and CDR2 FQNEAQ. V was cut by 1 base and J by 2 bases, with 8 bases left in between. CDR3 length equals 14 residues. CDR3 sequence: CASSLESRNYGYTF. CDR3 bases: TGTGCCAGCAGCTTAGAATCTCGGAACTATGGCTACACCTTC.

This clone showed up just a few times. Other DNA sequences in this specimen translate into the identical CDR3. The chain combines TRBV30 with TRBJ2-5; TRBD1 aligns across 9 bases. The length of the CDR3 is 12 residues. After removal of 5 bases from V and 5 bases from J, the junction contained 3 bases not matched to a gene. The germline V gene encodes CDR1 GTSNPN and CDR2 SVGIG (reference sequence). In nucleotides, the CDR3 is TGTGCCTGGGGACAGGGGCGGGAGACCCAGTACTTC. Protein product: CAWGQGRETQYF. The variable domain in full, completed from reference TRBV30 and TRBJ2-5, reads SQTIHQWPATLVQPVGSPLSLECTVEGTSNPNLYWYRQAAGRGLQLLFYSVGIGQISSEVPQNLSASRPQDRQFILSSKKLLLSDSGFYLCAWGQGRETQYFGPGTRLLVL.